The T cell receptor (beta chain) under discussion was sequenced for a study of post-analysis software for immune sequencing data. This clonotype was recorded at least ten times. Its specificity is not known. Study-level points and caveats: In patients, 4 to 6 TRBV segments were more frequent than in controls, with TRBV5-6, TRBV5-1 and TRBV20-1 among them. Normalized Chao1 diversity was significantly lower in multiple sclerosis patients than in controls.

Unique molecular identifiers tagged the TCR beta cDNA libraries. Input of 1 to 10 million T cells yielded roughly 530,000 cDNA molecules. TCRdb used MiXCR to reprocess the PCR reads, holding one entry per CDR3 protein. The sample carries a few hundred thousand distinct CDR3 sequences, over 30% recorded once. This CDR3 is 14 amino acids long. Trimming stripped 5 bases from V and 6 bases from J, with 15 bases between. Per germline, CDR1 SEHNR and CDR2 FQNEAQ (reference sequence). Sequencing used blood. The sequence was collected from a girl aged 2 to 9 with multiple sclerosis. The chain recombines TRBV7-9 with TRBJ2-3; a possible D gene is TRBD2 (5 bases). This CDR3 reads CASSPKTTGDTQYF. In DNA form, the CDR3 reads TGTGCCAGCAGCCCGAAGACCACGGGGGATACGCAGTATTTT.